A single TCR beta chain is shown here with its context. Its antigen is unidentified. It was with unique molecular identifiers that the TCRbeta library was prepared. TCRdb processed the PCR reads anew with MiXCR; each CDR3 protein has one entry. This sample yields fewer than 700,000 distinct CDR3 sequences, of which around 23% are seen a single time; approximately 14% belongs to the top ten. The source of the sample is a study of T-cell reconstitution after alpha-beta-depleted transplantation in children. The CDR3 spans 19 residues. Notes on the study in general: Expanded clones from the graft, numbering several hundred, reportedly supplied alpha-beta T cells about two months after transplant. TCRbeta diversity was high at day 60 in some patients (a result of surviving recipient T cells and thymic progenitors). T cells produced anew were the main source of T-cell counts and diversity one year after transplant.

The specimen comprised PBMCs, mostly from graft donor cells, sampled 360 days after TCRalphabeta/CD19-depleted stem cell transplant. This rearrangement joins TRBV12-3 or TRBV12-4 to TRBJ2-7, with 12 bases aligning to TRBD2. This clonotype was sampled from a boy under two years old who had a stem cell transplant for acute myeloid leukemia, so the T cells may come from the graft donor. The CDR3 region has the DNA TGTACCATCTGCCCCCTAGTTCGGGGGCTAGCGGGGGGGTTAAGAGAGCAGTACTTC. It yields the protein CTICPLVRGLAGGLREQYF.